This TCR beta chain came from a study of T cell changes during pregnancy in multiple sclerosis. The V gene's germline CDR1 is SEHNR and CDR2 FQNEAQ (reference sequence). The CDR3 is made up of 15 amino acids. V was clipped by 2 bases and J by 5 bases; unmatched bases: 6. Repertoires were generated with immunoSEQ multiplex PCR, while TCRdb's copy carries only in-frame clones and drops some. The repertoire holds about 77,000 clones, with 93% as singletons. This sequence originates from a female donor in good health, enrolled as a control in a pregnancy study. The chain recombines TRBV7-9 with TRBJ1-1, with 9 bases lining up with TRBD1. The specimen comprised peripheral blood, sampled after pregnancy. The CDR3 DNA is TGTGCCAGCAGCTTACGCCGGACAGGGGTAACTGAAGCTTTCTTT. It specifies CASSLRRTGVTEAFF.